This T cell receptor (beta chain) was documented in a study of cytomegalovirus exposure and HLA in healthy donors. Regarding the study as a whole: The study had only CMV serostatus as immune exposure information. It was reportedly the case that the classifier diagnosed cytomegalovirus status with high specificity and sensitivity.

For this clone: Its matching antigen is unknown.

The CDR3 extends over 13 amino acids. V was pared by 4 bases and J by 6 bases, with 12 bases between. Germline lookup yields CDR1 SQVTM and CDR2 ANQGSEA. The PCR ran on 60 Vbeta and 13 Jbeta primers. Measured with immunoSEQ multiplex PCR; TCRdb has only the in-frame clones, and not every one. The repertoire consists of about 100,000 clones, with around 75% occurring once and the leading ten covering about 4.3%. The receptor was isolated from a woman aged 18-29 years in good health and CMV-seropositive. The sequenced sample consisted of PBMCs. V is TRBV29-1 and J is TRBJ2-2, with D possibly being TRBD1 (5 bases). CDR3 protein: CSVAQGNSGELFF. In DNA, the CDR3 is TGCAGCGTTGCTCAGGGCAACTCCGGGGAGCTGTTTTTT.